This is a list of T cell receptor beta chains from one sample in a study of T cells in Graves' hyperthyroidism and ophthalmopathy. TCRdb re-called the multiplex PCR reads through MiXCR, storing one row per CDR3 protein. The sample holds 550,000 to 650,000 distinct CDR3 sequences; approximately 13% are singletons and the top ten take under 7%. The sample consisted of blood. The receptors come from a woman aged 25 to 39 with Graves' hyperthyroidism that later progressed to Graves' ophthalmopathy. The CDR3 runs from the conserved cysteine through the conserved F or W. The D gene is left open where the match is weak. Some rows have no size entry. The others give once, few or many, or a class for an expanded clone.

CDR3 DNA: TGTGCCAGCACCCTCGGATACCGCTCCTACGAGCAGTACTTC; CDR3 protein: CASTLGYRSYEQYF; J gene: TRBJ2-7; CDR3 length: 14; clone size: many; D gene: NA; V gene: TRBV28
CDR3 DNA: TGTGCCAGCAGCTTAGCGCGTCCCTACGAGACAGGGGTCTCACCCCTCCACTTT; CDR3 protein: CASSLARPYETGVSPLHF; J gene: TRBJ1-6; CDR3 length: 18; clone size: many; D gene: TRBD1; V gene: TRBV11-2
CDR3 DNA: TGTGCCAGCACTAGGGGGGACTACCGCGGATCCTTACAAGCTTTCTTT; CDR3 protein: CASTRGDYRGSLQAFF; J gene: TRBJ1-1; CDR3 length: 16; clone size: many; D gene: NA; V gene: TRBV6-2/TRBV6-3
CDR3 DNA: TGTGCCAGTAGTATAGATCGCTCAGGGACTTCGGGAAACACCATATATTTT; CDR3 protein: CASSIDRSGTSGNTIYF; J gene: TRBJ1-3; CDR3 length: 17; clone size: many; D gene: NA; V gene: TRBV19
CDR3 DNA: TGTGCCTCCCAGGGGGAGCAGGGCGCAGATACGCAGTATTTT; CDR3 protein: CASQGEQGADTQYF; J gene: TRBJ2-3; CDR3 length: 14; clone size: many; D gene: TRBD1; V gene: TRBV10-3
CDR3 DNA: TGTGCCAGCAGCCAGGCGGACAGTTACTCTGGGGCCAACGTCCTGACTTTC; CDR3 protein: CASSQADSYSGANVLTF; J gene: TRBJ2-6; CDR3 length: 17; clone size: many; D gene: NA; V gene: TRBV3-1
CDR3 DNA: TGTGCCAGCAGTTTCAACGTGAACACTGAAGCTTTCTTT; CDR3 protein: CASSFNVNTEAFF; J gene: TRBJ1-1; CDR3 length: 13; clone size: many; D gene: NA; V gene: TRBV27
CDR3 DNA: TGTGCCAGTAGTACGGCTCAGAAGGATGGCTACACCTTC; CDR3 protein: CASSTAQKDGYTF; J gene: TRBJ1-2; CDR3 length: 13; clone size: few; D gene: NA; V gene: TRBV19
CDR3 DNA: TGTGCCAGCAGCTTAAGTCTGAGCTCCTACGAGCAGTACTTC; CDR3 protein: CASSLSLSSYEQYF; J gene: TRBJ2-7; CDR3 length: 14; clone size: many; D gene: NA; V gene: TRBV7-3
CDR3 DNA: TGTGCCAGTAGTATGACAGGGGACCAGCCCCAGCATTTT; CDR3 protein: CASSMTGDQPQHF; J gene: TRBJ1-5; CDR3 length: 13; clone size: few; D gene: TRBD1; V gene: TRBV19
CDR3 DNA: TGTGCTAGTGGACCGGGACTAGCGGGAACCGGGGAGCTGTTTTTT; CDR3 protein: CASGPGLAGTGELFF; J gene: TRBJ2-2; CDR3 length: 15; clone size: few; D gene: TRBD2; V gene: TRBV12-5
CDR3 DNA: TGTGCCAGCAGCTTTAACGGGCTCGAGCAGTACTTC; CDR3 protein: CASSFNGLEQYF; J gene: TRBJ2-7; CDR3 length: 12; clone size: many; D gene: NA; V gene: TRBV11-3
CDR3 DNA: TGCGCCAGCAGCCGAACCTGGGCGGGACAGTCTACTGAAGCTTTCTTT; CDR3 protein: CASSRTWAGQSTEAFF; J gene: TRBJ1-1; CDR3 length: 16; clone size: few; D gene: TRBD1; V gene: TRBV4-1
CDR3 DNA: TGCAGTGCTAGAGAGACAGGGGGGGGCAATCAGCCCCAGCATTTT; CDR3 protein: CSARETGGGNQPQHF; J gene: TRBJ1-5; CDR3 length: 15; clone size: few; D gene: TRBD1; V gene: TRBV20-1
CDR3 DNA: TGTGCCAGCAGCCTGATGCGGGAGGGCCCCACCGGGGAGCTGTTTTTT; CDR3 protein: CASSLMREGPTGELFF; J gene: TRBJ2-2; CDR3 length: 16; clone size: NA; D gene: TRBD2; V gene: TRBV14
CDR3 DNA: TGTGCCAGCACATCGAGGCGGGATTACTACAATGAGCAGTTCTTC; CDR3 protein: CASTSRRDYYNEQFF; J gene: TRBJ2-1; CDR3 length: 15; clone size: many; D gene: NA; V gene: TRBV27
CDR3 DNA: TGCGCCGGCAGCCTCCCGACAGGGGAAACTGAAGCTTTCTTT; CDR3 protein: CAGSLPTGETEAFF; J gene: TRBJ1-1; CDR3 length: 14; clone size: NA; D gene: TRBD1; V gene: TRBV5-1
CDR3 DNA: TGTGCCAGCAGCTTAGATGATGTCGGTCAGCCTTCCTACATTGAGCAGTTCTTC; CDR3 protein: CASSLDDVGQPSYIEQFF; J gene: TRBJ2-1; CDR3 length: 18; clone size: NA; D gene: NA; V gene: TRBV11-3
CDR3 DNA: TGTGCCAGCAGTCCCGACGGGTCCACTGAAGCTTTCTTT; CDR3 protein: CASSPDGSTEAFF; J gene: TRBJ1-1; CDR3 length: 13; clone size: many; D gene: NA; V gene: TRBV27
CDR3 DNA: TGTGCCAGCAGTTTGTCAGCGGGAATTATCACAGATACGCAGTATTTT; CDR3 protein: CASSLSAGIITDTQYF; J gene: TRBJ2-3; CDR3 length: 16; clone size: few; D gene: TRBD2; V gene: TRBV27